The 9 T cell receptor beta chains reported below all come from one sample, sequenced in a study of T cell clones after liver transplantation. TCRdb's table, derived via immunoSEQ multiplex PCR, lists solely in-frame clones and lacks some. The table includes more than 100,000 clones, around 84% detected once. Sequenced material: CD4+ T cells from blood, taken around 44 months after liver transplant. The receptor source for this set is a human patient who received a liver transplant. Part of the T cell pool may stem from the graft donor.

CDR3 loop: CASSSQGRNEQFF. For the CDR3, the DNA is TGCGCCAGCAGCTCACAGGGGAGGAATGAGCAGTTCTTC. The chain recombines TRBV5-1 with TRBJ2-1; D is possibly TRBD1 (7 bases). The V gene lost 3 bases and the J gene lost 7 bases, with 11 bases spanning the gap. The CDR3 loop spans 13 amino acids. Germline-derived CDR1 and CDR2 are SGHRS and YFSETQ.

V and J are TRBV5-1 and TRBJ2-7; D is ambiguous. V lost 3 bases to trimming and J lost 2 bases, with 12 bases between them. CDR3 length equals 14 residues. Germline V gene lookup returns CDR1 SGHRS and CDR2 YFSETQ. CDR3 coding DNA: TGCGCCAGCAGCTCCCTCACCCCGACCTACGAGCAGTACTTC. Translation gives CASSSLTPTYEQYF. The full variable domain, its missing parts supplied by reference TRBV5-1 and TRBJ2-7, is KAGVTQTPRYLIKTRGQQVTLSCSPISGHRSVSWYQQTPGQGLQFLFEYFSETQRNKGNFPGRFSGRQFSNSRSEMNVSTLELGDSALYLCASSSLTPTYEQYFGPGTRLTVT.

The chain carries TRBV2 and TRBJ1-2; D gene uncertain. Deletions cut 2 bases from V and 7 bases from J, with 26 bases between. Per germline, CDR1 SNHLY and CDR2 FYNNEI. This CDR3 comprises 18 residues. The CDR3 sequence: CASSEYLVGKTRMGGYTF. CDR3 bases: TGTGCCAGCAGTGAATACCTCGTCGGGAAGACCCGAATGGGTGGCTACACCTTC.

The CDR3 here is CASSLRGGELFF. DNA for the CDR3: TGTGCCAGCAGCCTACGAGGCGGGGAGCTGTTTTTT. The chain joins TRBV28 to TRBJ2-2; D gene ambiguous. The CDR3 totals 12 residues. Germline V gives CDR1 MDHEN, CDR2 SYDVKM. V lost 6 bases and J lost 7, with 9 bases in between.

CDR3 DNA sequence: TGTGCCAGCAGTGGCCGAGGCCAGGGCCTTGGAAACACCATATATTTT. Protein sequence: CASSGRGQGLGNTIYF. The rearrangement uses TRBV2 and TRBJ1-3; D may be TRBD1 (5 bases). This CDR3 spans 16 amino acids. From germline, CDR1 is SNHLY and CDR2 FYNNEI. V lost 4 bases to trimming and J lost 3 bases, with 16 bases between them.

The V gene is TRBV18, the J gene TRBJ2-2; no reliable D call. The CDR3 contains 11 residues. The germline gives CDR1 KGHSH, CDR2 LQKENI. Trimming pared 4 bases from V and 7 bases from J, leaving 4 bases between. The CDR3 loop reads CASSRFGELFF. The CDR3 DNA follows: TGTGCCAGCTCACGCTTCGGGGAGCTGTTTTTT.

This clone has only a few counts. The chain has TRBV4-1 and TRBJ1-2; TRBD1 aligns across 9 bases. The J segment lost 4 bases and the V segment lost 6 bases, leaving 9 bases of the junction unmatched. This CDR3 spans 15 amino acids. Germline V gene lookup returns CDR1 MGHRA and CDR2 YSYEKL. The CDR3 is CASSSPGQGSYGYTF. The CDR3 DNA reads TGCGCCAGCAGTTCCCCGGGACAGGGCTCCTATGGCTACACCTTC.

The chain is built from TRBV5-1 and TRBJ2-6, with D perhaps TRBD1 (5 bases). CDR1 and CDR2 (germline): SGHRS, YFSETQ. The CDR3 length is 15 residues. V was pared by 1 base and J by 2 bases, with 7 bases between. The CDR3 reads CASSLRGPGANVLTF. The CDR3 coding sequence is TGCGCCAGCAGCTTGAGGGGCCCTGGGGCCAACGTCCTGACTTTC. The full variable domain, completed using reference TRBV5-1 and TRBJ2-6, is KAGVTQTPRYLIKTRGQQVTLSCSPISGHRSVSWYQQTPGQGLQFLFEYFSETQRNKGNFPGRFSGRQFSNSRSEMNVSTLELGDSALYLCASSLRGPGANVLTFGAGSRLTVL.

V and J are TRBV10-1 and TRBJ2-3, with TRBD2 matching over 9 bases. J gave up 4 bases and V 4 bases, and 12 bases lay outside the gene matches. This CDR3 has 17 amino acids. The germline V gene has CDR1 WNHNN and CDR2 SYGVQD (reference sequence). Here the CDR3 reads CASSGSSGSLSADTQYF. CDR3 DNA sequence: TGCGCCAGCAGTGGAAGTAGCGGGAGCCTGAGCGCAGATACGCAGTATTTT.